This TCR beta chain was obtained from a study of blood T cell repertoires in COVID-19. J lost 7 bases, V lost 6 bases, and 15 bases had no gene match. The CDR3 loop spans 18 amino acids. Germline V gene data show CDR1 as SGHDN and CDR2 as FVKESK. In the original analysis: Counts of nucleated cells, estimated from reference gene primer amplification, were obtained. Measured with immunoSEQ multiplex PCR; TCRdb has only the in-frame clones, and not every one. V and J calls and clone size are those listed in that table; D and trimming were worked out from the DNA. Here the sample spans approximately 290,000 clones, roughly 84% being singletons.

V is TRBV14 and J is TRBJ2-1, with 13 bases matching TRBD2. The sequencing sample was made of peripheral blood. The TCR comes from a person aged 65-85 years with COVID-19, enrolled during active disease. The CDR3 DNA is TGTGCCAGCAGTCTCGTCCCCCCCGGGACTAGCGGGAAGAATGAGCAGTTCTTC. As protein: CASSLVPPGTSGKNEQFF.